This T cell receptor beta chain was sequenced during a study of blood T cell repertoires in COVID-19. Study summary: Italy, Spain and the United States were the sources of the convalescent and acute COVID-19 samples.

After removal of 2 bases from V and 6 bases from J, the junction contained 3 bases not matched to a gene. In germline, CDR1 is SGHRS, CDR2 YFSETQ. The CDR3 is 14 residues long. Original processing methods: For nucleated cells, counts were estimated from reference gene primer amplification. Here immunoSEQ multiplex PCR was the method, and the copy in TCRdb shows in-frame clones only, minus some. D and trimming come from the DNA, and the V and J calls and clone size come from that table. Found here are roughly 120,000 clones, approximately 85% of them singletons; the top ten hold approximately 3%. The chain couples TRBV5-1 to TRBJ1-4, with 8 positions matching TRBD1. Sequences were obtained from peripheral blood. This receptor was obtained from a woman aged 80 or over with COVID-19, enrolled during active disease. The DNA for the CDR3 is TGCGCCAGCAGCTTTAAGGGACAGGATGAAAAACTGTTTTTT. Amino acids: CASSFKGQDEKLFF.